This T cell receptor beta chain was obtained from a study of T cell changes during pregnancy in multiple sclerosis. CDR3 length: 16 amino acids. Germline loops: CDR1 SGHRS, CDR2 YFSETQ. Trimming cost V 5 bases and J 6 bases, with 18 bases left between them. Clones were sequenced by immunoSEQ multiplex PCR, and TCRdb holds only the in-frame ones, with some missing. The sample records under 35,000 clones, more than 80% being singletons. This chain connects TRBV5-1 to TRBJ1-6; D remains ambiguous. The TCR was taken from a female donor with multiple sclerosis, enrolled in a pregnancy study. The sample consisted of CD4+ T cells from peripheral blood mononuclear cells, taken in the first trimester of pregnancy. CDR3 residues: CASRPSPSRLNSPLHF. In nucleotides, the CDR3 is TGCGCCAGCAGACCATCCCCTTCGAGACTTAATTCACCCCTCCACTTT.